This T cell receptor (beta chain) was identified during a study of T cell repertoires in cytomegalovirus infection. Looking at the study overall: Epitope selection comprised recently identified HLA-C-restricted CMV epitopes and well-studied HLA-B-restricted CMV epitopes.

Remarks on this clonotype: The antigen remains unidentified.

Germline CDR1 is SEHNR and CDR2 is FQNEAQ (reference sequence). The length of the CDR3 is 14 residues. Trimming shortened V by 5 bases and J by 7 bases, and 14 bases separated the two germline ends. Study findings and constraints: Dominating the ex vivo response were TCR beta clonotypes that were CMV-specific and HLA-C-restricted.

TCRdb independently ran MiXCR on the reads; one entry per CDR3 protein. The sample yields 830,000 or so distinct CDR3 sequences, around a third seen once. This sample comprised cultured CD8+ T cells from PBMCs, obtained from culture after CMV antigen stimulation. The clonotype was recovered from a human donor in good health (CMV status not recorded). Some clones in this sample may be carry-over from other donors' samples. The gene calls are TRBV7-9 and TRBJ1-4; D possibly corresponds to TRBD1 (5 bases). This CDR3 reads CASSREQAIEKLFF. CDR3 nucleotides: TGTGCCAGCAGCCGGGAACAGGCAATTGAAAAACTGTTTTTT.